Shown below are 10 T cell receptor beta chains from a single sample sequenced in a study of cytomegalovirus exposure and HLA in healthy donors. 13 Jbeta primers and 60 Vbeta primers were used for the PCR. The assay was immunoSEQ multiplex PCR, and TCRdb's table has in-frame clones only and misses some. The data show 140,000 to 150,000 clones, with approximately 80% seen just once and about 4.4% held by the top ten. Sequencing used PBMCs. The origin of the receptors is a man in his forties in good health and CMV-seronegative.

The chain is built from TRBV18 and TRBJ2-2; possible D gene TRBD1, 6 bases. The CDR3 length is 15 residues. The V end was cut by 3 bases, the J end by 0 bases, with 8 bases between. CDR1 is KGHSH, CDR2 LQKENI, per germline. CDR3 sequence reads: CASSPTGSNTGELFF. For the CDR3, the DNA is TGTGCCAGCTCACCGACAGGCTCGAACACCGGGGAGCTGTTTTTT.

The J gene is TRBJ2-5, the V gene TRBV9; TRBD2 aligns across 14 bases. The J call may be faulty, since TRBJ2-7 better matches the DNA end. CDR1 is SGDLS and CDR2 is YYNGEE in the germline V gene. The CDR3 totals 16 residues. DNA for the CDR3: TGTGCCAGCAGCGTCGGACTAGCGGGGGGCGCCTACGAGCAGTACTTC. Residues: CASSVGLAGGAYEQYF.

This clone showed up just a few times. The chain recombines TRBV6-5 with TRBJ2-3; D possibly corresponds to TRBD1 (5 bases). Germline V CDR1 and CDR2: MNHEY, SVGAGI. Between the trimmed V and J ends, which lost 4 bases and 13 bases, there was a span of 15 bases. The CDR3 is 12 amino acids. Here the CDR3 reads CASSSADTAEYF. CDR3 nucleotides: TGTGCCAGCAGTTCCGCGGACACAGCAGAGTATTTT.

Details on this clone: An end of the junction differs from the germline gene, which may be a read error. The chain uses TRBV25-1 and TRBJ2-7; maybe TRBD1 (6 bases). The CDR3 is 16 residues long. Germline V gene lookup returns CDR1 MGHDK and CDR2 SYGVNS. CDR3 loop: CASSDPNLLGAYGQYF. CDR3 bases: TGTGCCAGCAGTGACCCGAATCTTTTGGGGGCTTACGGGCAGTACTTC.

J is TRBJ1-5 and V is TRBV28, with D maybe TRBD1 (5 bases). Trimming removed 6 bases at V and 3 bases at J, with 15 bases between. Germline V gene sequence: CDR1 MDHEN, CDR2 SYDVKM. The CDR3 runs to 15 residues. The CDR3 DNA sequence: TGTGCCAGCAGCGTATTGGGGGGAGACAATCAGCCCCAGCATTTT. Protein product: CASSVLGGDNQPQHF.

Comment on this clone: Distinct nucleotide sequences in the sample also encode this CDR3. The chain links TRBV5-1 to TRBJ2-5; TRBD1 agrees at 11 bases. Germline V gene data show CDR1 as SGHRS and CDR2 as YFSETQ. V lost 0 bases and J lost 2; bases outside the gene matches: 3. The CDR3 sequence is 16 residues long. The CDR3 DNA is TGCGCCAGCAGCTTGGCTGGACAGGGGGCTCAAGAGACCCAGTACTTC. It yields the protein CASSLAGQGAQETQYF. The full variable domain, with the rest looked up from reference TRBV5-1 and TRBJ2-5, is KAGVTQTPRYLIKTRGQQVTLSCSPISGHRSVSWYQQTPGQGLQFLFEYFSETQRNKGNFPGRFSGRQFSNSRSEMNVSTLELGDSALYLCASSLAGQGAQETQYFGPGTRLLVL.

For the CDR3, the DNA is TGTGCCAGCAGCTTACGGTCCAAGGGACAGGGGAACGAGCAGTACTTC. Translating it yields CASSLRSKGQGNEQYF. This rearrangement joins TRBV7-2 to TRBJ2-7; 10 nucleotides agree with TRBD1. CDR3 length: 16 amino acids. V shed 2 bases, J shed 5 bases, and the junction held 9 bases outside the gene matches. CDR1 SGHTA and CDR2 FQGNSA come from the germline V gene.

This clone was picked up a small number of times. This chain links TRBV4-1 with TRBJ2-1; 10 bases line up with TRBD1. This CDR3 region has 16 residues. Germline trimming cut 3 bases from V and 8 bases from J; bases unmatched to any gene: 10. Germline lookup yields CDR1 MGHRA and CDR2 YSYEKL. In DNA form, the CDR3 reads TGCGCCAGCAGCCACCTGACAGGGGGCGGGGGTGATGAGCAGTTCTTC. It yields the protein CASSHLTGGGGDEQFF.

This clone was counted at least ten times. The chain couples TRBV6-1 to TRBJ1-5; perhaps TRBD1 as D (6 bases). This CDR3 comprises 15 residues. Germline values: CDR1 MNHNS, CDR2 SASEGT. V was pared by 6 bases and J by 6 bases, with 18 bases between. In nucleotides, the CDR3 is TGTGCCAGCAGAGACACAGCGGTAGGGGGTCAGCCCCAGCATTTT. Translation gives CASRDTAVGGQPQHF.

This chain joins TRBV6-4 and TRBJ1-5; D unresolved. The V and J ends lost 7 bases and 0 bases respectively, with 13 bases between them. The germline gives CDR1 MRHNA, CDR2 SNTAGT. The CDR3 runs 15 residues. CDR3 sequence reads: CASKREAASNQPQHF. CDR3 coding DNA: TGTGCCAGCAAAAGAGAGGCAGCTAGCAATCAGCCCCAGCATTTT.